Listed below are T cell receptor beta chains from one sample, sequenced in a study of beta chain features in type 1 diabetes. Using immunoSEQ multiplex PCR, the repertoire was profiled, and TCRdb retains in-frame clones only, with some absent. This table has 970,000 or so clones, around a sixth appearing once. Sequenced sample: naive CD4+ T cells from blood. All receptors derive from a woman in her late teens or twenties in good health. CDR3s include the opening cysteine and the closing phenylalanine or tryptophan. D genes are given only for firm matches. Clone size is shown for a subset of rows, as once, few, many or a class of expanded clone.

J | size | V | D | CDR3 | DNA
TRBJ2-1 | NA | TRBV7-9 | NA | CASSLGRGRDNEQFF | TGTGCCAGCAGCTTAGGTAGGGGACGCGACAATGAGCAGTTCTTC
TRBJ2-4 | NA | TRBV6-6 | TRBD1 | CASSSHDRGAKNIQYF | TGTGCCAGCAGTTCTCACGACAGGGGGGCCAAAAACATTCAGTACTTC
TRBJ2-1 | NA | TRBV28 | NA | CASSLAGPPYNEQFF | TGTGCCAGCAGTTTGGCCGGACCCCCCTACAATGAGCAGTTCTTC
TRBJ2-2 | NA | TRBV7-2 | TRBD1 | CASSIDRAYGGELFF | TGTGCCAGCAGCATAGACAGGGCCTACGGCGGGGAGCTGTTTTTT
TRBJ2-1 | NA | TRBV10-3 | TRBD2 | CAISDASGYNEQFF | TGTGCCATCAGTGATGCTAGCGGCTACAATGAGCAGTTCTTC
TRBJ1-1 | few | TRBV27 | NA | CASSFGMNTEAFF | TGTGCCAGCAGTTTTGGCATGAACACTGAAGCTTTCTTT
TRBJ2-7 | NA | TRBV7-6 | TRBD2 | CASSVRGRGSSYEQYF | TGTGCCAGCAGCGTGAGAGGGAGGGGCAGCTCCTACGAGCAGTACTTC
TRBJ2-4 | NA | TRBV11-2 | NA | CASSTVRGPKNIQYF | TGTGCCAGCAGCACCGTTCGGGGTCCCAAAAACATTCAGTACTTC
TRBJ1-6 | NA | TRBV7-2 | NA | CASSLAAGTNSPLHF | TGTGCCAGCAGCTTAGCTGCAGGGACCAATTCACCCCTCCACTTT
TRBJ2-3 | NA | TRBV29-1 | TRBD2 | CSVARLAGDDTQYF | TGCAGCGTTGCCCGACTAGCGGGAGATGATACGCAGTATTTT
TRBJ1-1 | NA | TRBV5-1 | NA | CASSFLSNTEAFF | TGCGCCAGCAGCTTTTTGTCAAACACTGAAGCTTTCTTT
TRBJ2-7 | few | TRBV7-3 | NA | CASSLGGSPVGQYF | TGTGCCAGCAGCTTAGGTGGCTCCCCGGTCGGGCAGTACTTC
TRBJ1-2 | once | TRBV7-2 | NA | CASSLIPSTNYGYTF | TGTGCCAGCAGCTTAATTCCGAGTACTAACTATGGCTACACCTTC
TRBJ2-5 | NA | TRBV7-9 | NA | CASSLGQGQETQYF | TGTGCCAGCAGCTTAGGACAAGGGCAAGAGACCCAGTACTTC
TRBJ2-7 | few | TRBV6-6 | NA | CASGPIGTYEQYF | TGTGCCAGCGGACCCATCGGGACCTACGAGCAGTACTTC
TRBJ2-1 | few | TRBV5-1 | TRBD2 | CASSAGTSGRGPLGEQFF | TGCGCCAGCAGCGCGGGGACTAGCGGGAGAGGGCCACTCGGTGAGCAGTTCTTC
TRBJ2-5 | NA | TRBV28 | NA | CASSPNALGTQYF | TGTGCCAGCAGCCCTAATGCCCTAGGGACCCAGTACTTC